This TCR beta chain emerged from a study of blood T cell repertoires in COVID-19. Background on the study: PBMCs, B-cell-depleted T cells, or T cells provided the cDNA or gDNA that made up the material.

Germline assignment: CDR1 SGHNT and CDR2 YYREEE (reference sequence). CDR3 length equals 15 residues. V dropped 3 bases and J dropped 4; count of bases not matched to a gene: 4. Per the original methods: Reference gene primer amplification yielded estimated nucleated cell counts. Assay used: immunoSEQ multiplex PCR; TCRdb lists only in-frame clones, some missing. The V and J calls and the clone size are those of that table, but D and trimming were determined from the DNA. The repertoire consists of 250,000 to 350,000 clones, with approximately 90% occurring once and the leading ten covering roughly 7%. Patients at the Seattle site were enrolled during active infection and followed longitudinally.

Input material: peripheral blood. The clonotype originates from a woman aged 30 to 39 with COVID-19, enrolled during active disease. The chain employs TRBV5-4 and TRBJ2-2; 9 bases are a match to TRBD2. Here the CDR3 DNA reads TGTGCCAGCAGCTCGGCGGGAGGGGGCACCGGGGAGCTGTTTTTT. Translating gives CASSSAGGGTGELFF.